The entry that follows covers one T cell receptor beta chain sequence. This clone's antigen is unknown. No much larger clone is present one base from it, and per-base qualities are unavailable. The sample is drawn from a study of Ad26.COV2.S vaccination and SARS-CoV-2 variants (dated by TCRdb to the early 2020s). Concerning the study at large: Vaccine-arm donors came from COV1001, a multicentre, randomized, double-blind, placebo-controlled phase I-IIa trial of Ad26.COV2.S in healthy adults. Blinding of investigators to trial group allocation was maintained during experiments and outcome assessment. Dosing of Ad26.COV2.S was intramuscular, at either 5x10^10 or 1x10^11 viral particles, delivered as one shot or as two shots spaced 56 days apart. The specificity and breadth of SARS-CoV-2-reactive T cell receptors after Ad26.COV2.S vaccination were assessed by TCRbeta repertoire sequencing. Participants in the trial were split at random into five groups of five each, receiving low-dose or high-dose Ad26.COV2.S once or twice, or else placebo on both occasions. A total of some 30 samples were included in the TCR-sequenced set, comprising 19 Ad26.COV2.S vaccine recipients, 5 placebo recipients and 8 SARS-CoV-2 convalescent individuals.

General conclusions and limits of the study: After vaccination, spike-specific CD8+ and CD4+ T cell responses were reported to show substantial breadth. The study was not powered to compare responses between vaccine doses or regimens. The authors noted that total T cell responses may have been underestimated by the TCR breadth and depth analyses. Vaccine and placebo recipients had similar non-spike TCR breadth, a finding consistent with the vaccine containing only spike. Ad26.COV2.S recipients had higher spike-specific TCR breadth than placebo recipients (P = 0.0014).

The sample's treatment or condition label, decoded: about 20 received Ad26.COV2.S at low or high dose, single or two shots; roughly five received placebo; per-sample allocation not given. For vaccine and placebo recipients, the sequenced repertoires came from samples collected on day 63 after the first injection. Between 29 July and 7 August 2020, Cohort 1b enrolled 25 adults aged 18-55 years at one site in Boston, USA. As a vaccine, Ad26.COV2.S was a replication-incompetent adenovirus type 26 vector that expressed a prefusion-stabilized SARS-CoV-2 spike protein derived from the original Wuhan strain. Germline trimming amounts to 1 base on V and 8 bases on J, with 8 as the count of junction bases outside the gene matches. According to the germline V gene (reference sequence), CDR1 reads LGHDT and CDR2 reads YNNKEL. The CDR3 spans 16 residues, from the cysteine through the phenylalanine. Here the CDR3 DNA is all that survives: 48 bases in frame from base 1.

The immunoSEQ Assay was the method used to sequence TCRbeta CDR3 regions. After extraction, genomic DNA underwent amplification by bias-controlled multiplex PCR, followed by high-throughput sequencing. Regarding the original processing steps: To quantify the absolute abundance of every unique TCRbeta CDR3 region, sequences were collapsed and filtered. T cell fraction was estimated by normalization of TCRbeta template counts to usable DNA, with usable DNA being measured through amplification of reference genes present in all nucleated cells. Repertoire TCRs were annotated as SARS-CoV-2-specific by exact matching of V gene, CDR3 amino acid sequence and J gene to a known reactive TCR set. The reference SARS-CoV-2 TCR set came from MIRA and was filtered for enrichment in COVID-19-positive ImmuneCODE repertoires, removing public or cross-reactive TCRs. Using the MIRA antigens, annotated TCRs were further analysed by specific ORF or by position within an ORF. Depth was the summed frequency of annotated unique rearrangements, while breadth was defined as annotated unique rearrangements over total unique productive rearrangements. Group comparisons of TCR breadth used two-sided Wilcoxon rank-sum tests. The source is immuneACCESS, and TCRdb retained only in-frame sequences with V and J called. Part of the clones is not carried over; for the studies checked, unresolved V genes explain less than half of this, and the remainder is unexplained. That table is the source of V, J and clone size, and D and trimming were worked out from the DNA. In this sample the table shows approximately 420,000 clones, more than 85% of which occur a single time. Under 3.5% of the sample goes to the ten largest clones.

This receptor was obtained from a person between 18 and 60 years old who received the Ad26.COV2.S COVID-19 vaccine or a placebo. The rearranged chain carries TRBV3-1 (or the pseudogene TRBV3-2) and TRBJ1-2; 12 bases in the junction line up with TRBD1. The sample here was peripheral blood, taken in a trial of Ad26.COV2.S vaccine versus placebo. The CDR3 protein: CASSQGGTGGAEGYTF. The nucleotide sequence reads TGTGCCAGCAGCCAAGGGGGGACAGGGGGCGCGGAAGGCTACACCTTC.